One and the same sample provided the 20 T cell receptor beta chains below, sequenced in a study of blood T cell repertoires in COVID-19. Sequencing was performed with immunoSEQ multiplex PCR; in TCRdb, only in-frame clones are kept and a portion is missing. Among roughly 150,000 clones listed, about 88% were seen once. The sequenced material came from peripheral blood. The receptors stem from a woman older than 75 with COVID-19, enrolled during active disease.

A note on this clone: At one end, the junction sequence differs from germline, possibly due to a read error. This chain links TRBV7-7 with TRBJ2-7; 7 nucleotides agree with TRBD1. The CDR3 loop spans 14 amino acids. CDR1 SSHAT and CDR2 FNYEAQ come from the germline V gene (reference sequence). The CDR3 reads CASSLRTGDYEQYF. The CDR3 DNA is TGTGCTAGCAGCTTAAGGACAGGCGACTACGAGCAGTACTTC.

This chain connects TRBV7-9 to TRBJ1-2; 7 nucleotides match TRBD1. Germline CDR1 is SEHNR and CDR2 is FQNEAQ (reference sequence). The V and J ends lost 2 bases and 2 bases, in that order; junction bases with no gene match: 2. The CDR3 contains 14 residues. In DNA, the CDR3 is TGTGCCAGCAGCTTAACAGGGGCCAACTATGGCTACACCTTC. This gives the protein CASSLTGANYGYTF.

The CDR3 sequence: CASSRPRDRDGEQYF. Here the CDR3 DNA reads TGTGCCAGCAGCCGTCCTCGGGACAGGGATGGCGAGCAGTACTTC. The genes are TRBV11-2 and TRBJ2-7; 9 bases are a match to TRBD1. The V gene's germline CDR1 is SGHAT and CDR2 FQNNGV. There are 15 residues in the CDR3. J lost 6 bases, V lost 5 bases, and 11 bases had no gene match. The variable domain in full, with the rest retrieved from reference TRBV11-2 and TRBJ2-7, is EAGVAQSPRYKIIEKRQSVAFWCNPISGHATLYWYQQILGQGPKLLIQFQNNGVVDDSQLPKDRFSAERLKGVDSTLKIQPAKLEDSAVYLCASSRPRDRDGEQYFGPGTRLTVT.

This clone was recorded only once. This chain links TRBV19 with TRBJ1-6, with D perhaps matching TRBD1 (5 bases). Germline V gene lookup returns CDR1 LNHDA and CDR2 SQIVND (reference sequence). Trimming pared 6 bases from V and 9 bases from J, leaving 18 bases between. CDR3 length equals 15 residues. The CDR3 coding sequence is TGTGCCAGTAGACATACCGGGACTTTTGGTTCACCCCTCCACTTT. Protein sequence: CASRHTGTFGSPLHF.

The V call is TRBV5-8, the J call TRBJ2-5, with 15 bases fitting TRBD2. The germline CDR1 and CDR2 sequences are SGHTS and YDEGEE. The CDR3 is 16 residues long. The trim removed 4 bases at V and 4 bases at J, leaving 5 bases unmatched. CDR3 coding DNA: TGTGCCAGCAGCCCCGGACTAGCGGGAGGGATAGAGACCCAGTACTTC. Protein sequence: CASSPGLAGGIETQYF.

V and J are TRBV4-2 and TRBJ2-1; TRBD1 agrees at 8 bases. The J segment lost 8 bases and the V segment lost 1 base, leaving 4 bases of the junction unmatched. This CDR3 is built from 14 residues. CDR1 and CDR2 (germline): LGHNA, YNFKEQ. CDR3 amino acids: CASSQGGTGDEQFF. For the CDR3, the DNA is TGTGCCAGCAGCCAAGGAGGGACAGGCGATGAGCAGTTCTTC.

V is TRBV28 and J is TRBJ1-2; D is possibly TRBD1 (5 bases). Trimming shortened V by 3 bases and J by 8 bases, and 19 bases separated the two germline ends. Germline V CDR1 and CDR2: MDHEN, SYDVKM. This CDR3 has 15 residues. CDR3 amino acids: CASSFTKGLSWGYTF. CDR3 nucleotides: TGTGCCAGCAGTTTTACCAAGGGGCTCTCTTGGGGCTACACCTTC.

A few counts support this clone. The CDR3 sequence: CASDRGYGYTF. CDR3 sequence (DNA): TGTGCCAGCGACAGGGGCTATGGCTACACCTTC. V gene TRBV2 combines with J gene TRBJ1-2; TRBD1 matches 8 bases. V shed 8 bases, J shed 4 bases, and the junction held 0 bases outside the gene matches. The CDR3 totals 11 residues. Germline lookup yields CDR1 SNHLY and CDR2 FYNNEI.

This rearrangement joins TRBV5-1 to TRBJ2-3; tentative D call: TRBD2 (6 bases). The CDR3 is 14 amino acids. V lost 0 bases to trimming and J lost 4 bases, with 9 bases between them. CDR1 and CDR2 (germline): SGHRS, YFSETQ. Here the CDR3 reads CASSLASEADTQYF. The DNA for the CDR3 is TGCGCCAGCAGCTTGGCTAGCGAGGCAGATACGCAGTATTTT.

This CDR3 reads CASSLREFQDQPQHF. The DNA of the CDR3 is TGTGCCAGCAGCTTAAGGGAGTTTCAAGATCAGCCCCAGCATTTT. The chain uses TRBV7-8 and TRBJ1-5; no firm D call. Germline V lookup: CDR1 SGHVS, CDR2 FQNEAQ. The CDR3 totals 15 residues. Deletions cut 2 bases from V and 5 bases from J, with 13 bases between.

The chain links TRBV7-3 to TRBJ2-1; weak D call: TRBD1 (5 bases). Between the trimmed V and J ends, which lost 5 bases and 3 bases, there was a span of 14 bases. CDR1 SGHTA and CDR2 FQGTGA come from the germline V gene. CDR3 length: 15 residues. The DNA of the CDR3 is TGTGCCAGCAGCCCCGGACCACAGGACTACAATGAGCAGTTCTTC. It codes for CASSPGPQDYNEQFF.

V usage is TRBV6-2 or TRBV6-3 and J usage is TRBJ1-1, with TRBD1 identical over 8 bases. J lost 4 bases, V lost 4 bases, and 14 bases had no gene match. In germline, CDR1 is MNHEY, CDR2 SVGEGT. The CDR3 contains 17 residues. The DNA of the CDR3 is TGTGCCAGCAGTTTACAGGGGGTTGAACCTCCTGGCACTGAAGCTTTCTTT. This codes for CASSLQGVEPPGTEAFF.

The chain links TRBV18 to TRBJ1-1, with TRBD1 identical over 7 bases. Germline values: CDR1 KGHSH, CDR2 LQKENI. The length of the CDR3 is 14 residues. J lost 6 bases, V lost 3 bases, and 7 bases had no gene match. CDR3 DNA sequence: TGTGCCAGCTCACCCCGCCAGGGGGAACCTGAAGCTTTCTTT. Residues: CASSPRQGEPEAFF.

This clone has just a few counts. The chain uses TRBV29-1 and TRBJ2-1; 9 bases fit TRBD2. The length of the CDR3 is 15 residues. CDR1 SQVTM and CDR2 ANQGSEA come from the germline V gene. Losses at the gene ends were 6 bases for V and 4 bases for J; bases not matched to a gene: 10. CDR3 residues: CSVHPGAGGYNEQFF. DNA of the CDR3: TGCAGCGTCCACCCCGGCGCGGGAGGGTACAATGAGCAGTTCTTC.

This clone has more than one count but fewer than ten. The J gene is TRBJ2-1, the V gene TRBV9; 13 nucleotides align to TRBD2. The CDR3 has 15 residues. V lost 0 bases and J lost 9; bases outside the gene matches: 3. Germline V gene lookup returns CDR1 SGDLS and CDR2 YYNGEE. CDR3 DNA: TGTGCCAGCAGCGTAGAGGGACTAGCGGGGACTGAGCAGTTCTTC. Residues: CASSVEGLAGTEQFF.

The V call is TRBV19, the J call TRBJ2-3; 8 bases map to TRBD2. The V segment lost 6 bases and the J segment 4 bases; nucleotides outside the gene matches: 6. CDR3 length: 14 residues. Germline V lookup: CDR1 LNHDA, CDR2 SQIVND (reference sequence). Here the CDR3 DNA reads TGTGCCAGTAGAAGGACTAGCCCCCCAGATACGCAGTATTTT. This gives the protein CASRRTSPPDTQYF.

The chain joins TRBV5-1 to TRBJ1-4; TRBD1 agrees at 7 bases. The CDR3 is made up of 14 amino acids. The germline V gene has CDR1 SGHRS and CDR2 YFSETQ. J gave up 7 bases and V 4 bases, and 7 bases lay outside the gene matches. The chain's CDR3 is CASSLRGDGEKLFF. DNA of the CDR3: TGCGCCAGCAGCCTCAGGGGGGACGGTGAAAAACTGTTTTTT.

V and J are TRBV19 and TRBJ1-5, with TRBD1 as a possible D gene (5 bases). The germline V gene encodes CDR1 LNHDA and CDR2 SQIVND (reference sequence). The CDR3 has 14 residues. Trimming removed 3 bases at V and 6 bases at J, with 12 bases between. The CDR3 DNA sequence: TGTGCCAGTAGTATTGGGGCAGGGATTCAGCCCCAGCATTTT. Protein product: CASSIGAGIQPQHF.

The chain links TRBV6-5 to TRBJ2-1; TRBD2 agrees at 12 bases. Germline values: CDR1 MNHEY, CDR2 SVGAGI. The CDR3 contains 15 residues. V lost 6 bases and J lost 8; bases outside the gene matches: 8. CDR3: CASRSWTSGIDEQFF. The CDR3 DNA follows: TGTGCCAGCAGATCATGGACTAGCGGGATCGATGAGCAGTTCTTC.

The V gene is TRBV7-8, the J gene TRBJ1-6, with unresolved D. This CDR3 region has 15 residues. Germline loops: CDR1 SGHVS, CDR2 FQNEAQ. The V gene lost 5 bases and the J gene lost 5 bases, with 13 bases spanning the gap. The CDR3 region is CASSPRAGNNSPLHF. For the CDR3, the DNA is TGTGCCAGCAGCCCCCGGGCCGGGAATAATTCACCCCTCCACTTT.